A single T cell receptor beta chain is shown here with its context. Its antigen is currently unknown. One end of the junction varies from germline; a read error may be responsible. A mixed TRB-A/B primer pool amplified rearranged TRB by multiplex touch-down PCR. TCRdb called the multiplex PCR reads again in MiXCR, with one record for every CDR3 protein. The sample has around 12,000 distinct CDR3 sequences; less than 40% are singletons. From germline, CDR1 is SGHAT and CDR2 FQDESV (reference sequence). The CDR3 is 15 amino acids. These data originate in a study of T cell repertoires in aging, cancer and after chemotherapy. Study outcomes and limitations: Median generation probability rose over the chemotherapy interval in each cancer cohort, suggesting rebound thymic output.

The template was genomic DNA from peripheral blood, not RNA. The clonotype comes from a human donor in good health. The donor label of this sample is uncertain. Material for sequencing was blood. This chain uses TRBV11-1 with TRBJ1-1; D unclear. CDR3 nucleotide sequence: TGTGCCAGCAGCTTTGGTTCAGCGGGCGGCACTAAAGCTTTCTTT. It encodes CASSFGSAGGTKAFF.